This entry features one TCR beta chain sequence. Its cognate antigen is unknown. The germline CDR1 and CDR2 sequences are SEHNR and FQNEAQ (reference sequence). Trimming took 5 bases from V and 6 from J; bases not matched to a gene: 3. The CDR3 totals 13 residues. The source of the sample is a study of cytomegalovirus exposure and HLA in healthy donors. It was with 60 Vbeta and 13 Jbeta primers that the PCR ran. Assay used: immunoSEQ multiplex PCR; TCRdb lists only in-frame clones, some missing. The sample lists about 210,000 clones, around 81% occurring once. Findings of the study overall: The authors later found HLA-associated TCR beta chains more clonally expanded than equally common others. The productive fraction for most TCR beta V segments was about 87% or about 30% in an earlier analysis. Some segments of the V type, notably TRBV6-2 and TRBV6-3, were excluded as indistinguishable.

The chain joins TRBV7-9 to TRBJ1-2, with 10 bases matching TRBD1. Source material: PBMCs. The TCR was taken from a woman between 45 and 65 years old in good health and CMV-seropositive. The CDR3 region has the DNA TGTGCCAGCAGCCAGACAGGGGGCAATGGCTACACCTTC. This gives the protein CASSQTGGNGYTF.